The 20 T cell receptor beta chains reported below all come from one sample, sequenced in a study of blood T cell repertoires in COVID-19. Data came from immunoSEQ multiplex PCR; TCRdb stores just in-frame clones and leaves some out. The sample contains tens of thousands of clones, approximately 83% of which appear only once. The source material was peripheral blood. Receptors were obtained from a human donor in a cohort sampled during active COVID-19.

The rearrangement links TRBV28 to TRBJ1-1; 8 nucleotides align to TRBD1. Germline assignment: CDR1 MDHEN and CDR2 SYDVKM. Trimming cost V 8 bases and J 11 bases; bases outside gene matches: 10. CDR3 length: 12 residues. As DNA, the CDR3 is TGTGCCAGCTCCATCAGGGGGCGGGAGGCTTTCTTT. Residues: CASSIRGREAFF. Supplemented by reference TRBV28 and TRBJ1-1, the full variable domain reads DVKVTQSSRYLVKRTGEKVFLECVQDMDHENMFWYRQDPGLGLRLIYFSYDVKMKEKGDIPEGYSVSREKKERFSLILESASTNQTSMYLCASSIRGREAFFGQGTRLTVV.

V and J are TRBV11-2 and TRBJ1-1, with D possibly matching TRBD1 (5 bases). Trimming removed 3 bases at V and 1 base at J, with 12 bases between. The CDR3 is 15 amino acids. From germline, CDR1 is SGHAT and CDR2 FQNNGV. The CDR3 DNA reads TGTGCCAGCAGCTTTGGAGGGGCCTCGAACACTGAAGCTTTCTTT. Its protein is CASSFGGASNTEAFF. The variable domain in full, with the rest retrieved from reference TRBV11-2 and TRBJ1-1, is EAGVAQSPRYKIIEKRQSVAFWCNPISGHATLYWYQQILGQGPKLLIQFQNNGVVDDSQLPKDRFSAERLKGVDSTLKIQPAKLEDSAVYLCASSFGGASNTEAFFGQGTRLTVV.

In nucleotides, the CDR3 is TGTGCCAGCAGTGAACCTAGACAGTCCTACGAGCAGTACTTC. The encoded protein is CASSEPRQSYEQYF. The chain uses TRBV2 and TRBJ2-7; a weak D match, TRBD1 (5 bases). V was cut by 2 bases and J by 1 base, with 9 bases left in between. CDR1 SNHLY and CDR2 FYNNEI come from the germline V gene. The CDR3 is 14 amino acids.

The genes are TRBV10-1 and TRBJ1-2; TRBD1 agrees at 9 bases. The CDR3 extends over 16 amino acids. V shed 2 bases and J 4 bases; nucleotides not matched to a gene: 8. CDR1 WNHNN and CDR2 SYGVQD come from the germline V gene (reference sequence). The CDR3 loop is CASSEDTGQGSYGYTF. In DNA form, the CDR3 reads TGCGCCAGCAGTGAGGATACGGGACAGGGATCCTATGGCTACACCTTC.

V and J are TRBV11-2 and TRBJ2-3, with 8 bases identical to TRBD2. The V gene's germline CDR1 is SGHAT and CDR2 FQNNGV. The CDR3 contains 17 residues. After removal of 1 base from V and 4 bases from J, the junction contained 10 bases not matched to a gene. The CDR3, as DNA: TGTGCCAGCAGCTTAGTAGGCGGTGCGGGAGGATCAGATACGCAGTATTTT. Amino acid sequence: CASSLVGGAGGSDTQYF.

The gene calls are TRBV4-2 and TRBJ2-1, with a possible D match to TRBD2 (7 bases). The V gene's germline CDR1 is LGHNA and CDR2 YNFKEQ. Trimming pared 3 bases from V and 0 bases from J, leaving 18 bases between. This CDR3 spans 18 amino acids. Written as DNA, the CDR3 is TGTGCCAGCAGCCATGCAAAAGGGGGGGGAAGCTCCTACAATGAGCAGTTCTTC. Translation gives CASSHAKGGGSSYNEQFF.

The DNA of the CDR3 is TGTGCCAGCAGCCAAGCGGGGACATCTTCCTACGAGCAGTACTTC. This gives the protein CASSQAGTSSYEQYF. V and J are TRBV3-1 (or the pseudogene TRBV3-2) and TRBJ2-7, with a possible D match to TRBD1 (6 bases). CDR3 length equals 15 residues. V lost 1 base to trimming and J lost 1 base, with 11 bases between them. Germline V gives CDR1 LGHDT, CDR2 YNNKEL (reference sequence).

The V call is TRBV10-2, the J call TRBJ2-5; TRBD2 might be the D (5 bases). Germline V gene lookup returns CDR1 WSHSY and CDR2 SAAADI. Trimming left V 6 bases short and J 5 bases short, with 10 bases between. The CDR3 consists of 12 residues. This CDR3 reads CASRGGPETQYF. CDR3 DNA: TGCGCCAGCAGGGGCGGGCCGGAGACCCAGTACTTC.

The chain joins TRBV7-9 to TRBJ1-1, with 7 bases lining up with TRBD1. With 5 bases clipped from V and 3 bases from J, the junction kept 6 bases outside the gene matches. The CDR3 is 14 residues long. Per germline, CDR1 SEHNR and CDR2 FQNEAQ (reference sequence). The CDR3 sequence: CASSTHQGDTEAFF. The CDR3 DNA is TGTGCCAGCAGCACCCACCAGGGGGACACTGAAGCTTTCTTT.

This chain joins TRBV27 and TRBJ2-1; a possible D gene is TRBD2 (6 bases). Germline CDR1 MNHEY, CDR2 SMNVEV (reference sequence). V was shortened by 7 bases and J by 8 bases, with 9 bases between the two germline ends. This CDR3 region has 11 residues. As DNA, the CDR3 is TGTGCCAGCATCGGAGGGGATGAGCAGTTCTTC. Residues: CASIGGDEQFF.

The genes are TRBV11-3 and TRBJ2-7; 11 bases are shared with TRBD2. The CDR3 contains 15 residues. Germline CDR1 SGHNT, CDR2 YENEEA. The V gene end was trimmed by 5 bases and the J gene end by 3 bases; junction bases not matched to a gene: 6. For the CDR3, the DNA is TGTGCCAGCAGCGTGGGACTAGCGGTGATCTACGAGCAGTACTTC. This codes for CASSVGLAVIYEQYF.

The chain links TRBV18 to TRBJ1-1; D is perhaps TRBD1 (5 bases). The CDR3 has 13 amino acids. Germline V lookup: CDR1 KGHSH, CDR2 LQKENI. V lost 3 bases and J lost 11, with 16 bases in between. The CDR3 protein is CASSPSQAWDAFF. In DNA form, the CDR3 reads TGTGCCAGCTCACCTTCACAGGCATGGGATGCTTTCTTT.

This chain uses TRBV7-3 with TRBJ2-5; the match to TRBD2 covers 12 bases. In germline, CDR1 is SGHTA, CDR2 FQGTGA. J gave up 5 bases and V 2 bases, and 3 bases lay outside the gene matches. The CDR3 totals 15 residues. CDR3 in DNA: TGTGCCAGCAGCTTAGGACTAGCGGGAAAGGAGACCCAGTACTTC. It is translated as CASSLGLAGKETQYF.

The genes are TRBV4-1 and TRBJ2-7; 9 bases line up with TRBD2. The CDR3 spans 17 residues. Germline V gene sequence: CDR1 MGHRA, CDR2 YSYEKL. V lost 4 bases to trimming and J lost 0 bases; unmatched junction nucleotides: 10. For the CDR3, the DNA is TGCGCCAGCAGCCCTAACTGGCTAGCGGGAAGCTCCTACGAGCAGTACTTC. Amino acids: CASSPNWLAGSSYEQYF.

The rearrangement links TRBV30 to TRBJ2-5; D gene uncertain. The V gene's germline CDR1 is GTSNPN and CDR2 SVGIG (reference sequence). Trimming left V 2 bases short and J 5 bases short, with 6 bases between. This CDR3 is built from 11 residues. In DNA form, the CDR3 reads TGTGCCTGGAGTTCCGGGGAGACCCAGTACTTC. This translates into CAWSSGETQYF.

The chain carries TRBV7-3 and TRBJ2-1; 11 bases fit TRBD2. CDR1 is SGHTA, CDR2 FQGTGA, per germline. V lost 2 bases, J lost 6 bases, and 6 bases stayed unmatched. The CDR3 contains 16 residues. CDR3 sequence (DNA): TGTGCCAGCAGCTTACACGGGACTAGCGGAACCAATGAGCAGTTCTTC. Its protein product is CASSLHGTSGTNEQFF. Variable domain in full (rest from reference TRBV7-3 and TRBJ2-1): GAGVSQTPSNKVTEKGKYVELRCDPISGHTALYWYRQSLGQGPEFLIYFQGTGAADDSGLPNDRFFAVRPEGSVSTLKIQRTERGDSAVYLCASSLHGTSGTNEQFFGPGTRLTVL.

V gene TRBV5-1 combines with J gene TRBJ2-2, with 11 nucleotides matching TRBD1. This CDR3 has 14 amino acids. With 3 bases clipped from V and 6 bases from J, the junction kept 1 base outside the gene matches. CDR1 is SGHRS, CDR2 YFSETQ, per germline. In DNA, the CDR3 is TGCGCCAGCAGCTGGACAGGGGGCCCCGGGGAGCTGTTTTTT. It encodes CASSWTGGPGELFF.

The genes are TRBV5-1 and TRBJ2-1; 7 positions agree with TRBD1. The CDR3 has 14 amino acids. Per the germline V gene, CDR1 is SGHRS and CDR2 is YFSETQ. The trim removed 4 bases at V and 8 bases at J, leaving 9 bases unmatched. For the CDR3, the DNA is TGCGCCAGCAGCCTACTTTTACAGGGGTATGAGCAGTTCTTC. Its translation: CASSLLLQGYEQFF.

The chain carries TRBV14 and TRBJ1-6; D call uncertain. The germline CDR1 and CDR2 sequences are SGHDN and FVKESK. The length of the CDR3 is 15 residues. The V end was cut by 0 bases, the J end by 3 bases, with 6 bases between. CDR3 protein: CASSQDGHYNSPLHF. DNA of the CDR3: TGTGCCAGCAGCCAAGATGGCCACTATAATTCACCCCTCCACTTT.

The rearrangement uses TRBV19 and TRBJ1-6; 9 nucleotides line up with TRBD1. Germline V gene data show CDR1 as LNHDA and CDR2 as SQIVND (reference sequence). The CDR3 contains 14 residues. The V segment lost 6 bases and the J segment 10 bases; nucleotides outside the gene matches: 7. The CDR3 DNA is TGTGCCAGTAGGTGGGACAGGGAAAGATCACCCCTCCACTTT. Protein product: CASRWDRERSPLHF.